One sample yielded the 23 T cell receptor beta chains listed below, sequenced in a study of T cells in Graves' hyperthyroidism and ophthalmopathy. Amplification of TCR beta CDR3 regions was performed using RNA transcripts as template. Using the HTBI primer set, a first-round RT-PCR was run on the TCR CDR3. TCRdb recomputed calls from the multiplex PCR reads with MiXCR, one row per CDR3 protein. Found here are around 440,000 distinct CDR3 sequences, less than 20% of them singletons; the top ten hold roughly 7.7%. The sequenced sample was blood. These receptor sequences come from a woman aged 18 to 35 with Graves' hyperthyroidism.

This clonotype was counted a few times. The chain uses TRBV19 and TRBJ2-2; D unresolved. Deletions cut 6 bases from V and 6 bases from J, with 11 bases between. Germline-derived CDR1 and CDR2 are LNHDA and SQIVND (reference sequence). The CDR3 sequence is 13 residues long. CDR3 amino acids: CASSDDPSGELFF. The CDR3 DNA reads as TGTGCCAGTAGCGATGACCCATCCGGGGAGCTGTTTTTT.

V usage is TRBV19 and J usage is TRBJ2-6; D call uncertain. The CDR3 extends over 14 amino acids. Germline V gene lookup returns CDR1 LNHDA and CDR2 SQIVND (reference sequence). V shed 7 bases and J shed 0 bases, with 7 bases lying between them. The CDR3 DNA is TGTGCCAGTAATAGAGACTCTGGGGCCAACGTCCTGACTTTC. Protein: CASNRDSGANVLTF.

On this clonotype itself: A much larger clonotype is one base distant, so this may be a read error. This chain uses TRBV14 with TRBJ2-1; 9 positions match TRBD2. V lost 6 bases and J lost 5; bases outside the gene matches: 8. CDR1 is SGHDN, CDR2 FVKESK, per germline. This CDR3 has 15 amino acids. CDR3 nucleotides: TGTGCCAGCAGGTCAGCGGGAGGTACCCACAATGAGCAGTTCTTC. Translating it yields CASRSAGGTHNEQFF.

This clonotype was observed at least ten times. V gene TRBV6-5 combines with J gene TRBJ2-7; maybe TRBD1 (6 bases). CDR1 is MNHEY, CDR2 SVGAGI, per germline. This CDR3 is 17 amino acids long. Trimming cost V 0 bases and J 4 bases, with 19 bases left between them. The CDR3 loop reads CASSYSLRDTYLYEQYF. CDR3 coding DNA: TGTGCCAGCAGTTACTCGTTACGGGACACATATCTTTACGAGCAGTACTTC.

This clonotype came up many times. The rearrangement joins TRBV2 to TRBJ2-5, with D maybe TRBD2 (6 bases). This CDR3 region has 16 residues. Per germline, CDR1 SNHLY and CDR2 FYNNEI. With 2 bases removed from V and 0 bases from J, the gap between germline ends came to 13 bases. The CDR3 here is CASSELLAPYQETQYF. DNA for the CDR3: TGTGCCAGCAGTGAACTCCTAGCGCCGTACCAAGAGACCCAGTACTTC.

The table lists this clonotype with many counts. This chain connects TRBV29-1 to TRBJ1-1, with D maybe TRBD1 (5 bases). Germline V gene sequence: CDR1 SQVTM, CDR2 ANQGSEA. V lost 6 bases to trimming and J lost 0 bases, with 11 bases between them. This CDR3 is 13 amino acids long. The CDR3 loop is CSVGRGLNTEAFF. The CDR3 region has the DNA TGCAGCGTCGGAAGGGGCTTGAACACTGAAGCTTTCTTT.

This chain uses TRBV7-9 with TRBJ2-1; a weak D match, TRBD2 (6 bases). The CDR3 is made up of 15 amino acids. Trimming cost V 5 bases and J 6 bases, with 17 bases left between them. CDR1 is SEHNR, CDR2 FQNEAQ, per germline (reference sequence). CDR3 bases: TGTGCCAGCAGCCAAGGGAGCGGAGGGGTCAATGAGCAGTTCTTC. Translation: CASSQGSGGVNEQFF.

As concerns this clonotype: A junction boundary mismatches the germline segment, possibly from a read error. CDR3 sequence: CASSLGGRTDTQCF. CDR3 sequence (DNA): TGCGCCAGCAGCTTAGGAGGCCGCACAGATACGCAGTGTTTT. This chain links TRBV5-1 with TRBJ2-3; perhaps TRBD2 as D (5 bases). CDR1 is SGHRS, CDR2 YFSETQ, per germline. The length of the CDR3 is 14 residues. Drawing the rest from reference TRBV5-1 and TRBJ2-3, the complete variable domain is KAGVTQTPRYLIKTRGQQVTLSCSPISGHRSVSWYQQTPGQGLQFLFEYFSETQRNKGNFPGRFSGRQFSNSRSEMNVSTLELGDSALYLCASSLGGRTDTQCFGPGTRLTVL.

The rearrangement joins TRBV24-1 to TRBJ2-2; 7 bases map to TRBD2. This CDR3 has 14 amino acids. CDR1 and CDR2 (germline): KGHDR, SFDVKD. The V and J ends lost 4 bases and 6 bases, in that order; junction bases with no gene match: 4. The CDR3 here is CATSDRGLPGELFF. The CDR3 DNA reads as TGTGCCACCAGTGACCGGGGACTACCCGGGGAGCTGTTTTTT.

This clonotype has at least ten counts. This rearrangement joins TRBV7-2 to TRBJ2-7; D remains unclear. This CDR3 spans 14 amino acids. V gave up 5 bases and J gave up 5 bases, with 16 bases separating them. CDR1 and CDR2 from the germline V gene are SGHTA and FQGNSA. The CDR3 protein is CASSPRSVPHEQYF. Written as DNA, the CDR3 is TGTGCCAGCAGCCCTCGTTCGGTACCTCACGAGCAGTACTTC.

This clonotype has at least ten counts. The chain combines TRBV20-1 with TRBJ2-7; TRBD2 agrees at 7 bases. V was clipped by 3 bases and J by 4 bases; unmatched bases: 9. This CDR3 has 14 residues. Germline-derived CDR1 and CDR2 are DFQATT and SNEGSKA (reference sequence). CDR3: CSARSASGSYEQYF. CDR3 in DNA: TGCAGTGCTAGGTCGGCTAGCGGTTCTTACGAGCAGTACTTC.

This clonotype was detected many times. The genes are TRBV10-3 and TRBJ1-2; D unclear. This CDR3 spans 12 amino acids. Germline V CDR1 and CDR2: ENHRY, SYGVKD. V gave up 8 bases and J gave up 7 bases, with 14 bases separating them. The DNA for the CDR3 is TGTGCCATCGAGGGAGGGATAGGTGGCTACACCTTC. Encoded protein: CAIEGGIGGYTF.

This chain links TRBV6-1 with TRBJ2-7; no definite D call. The CDR3 has 14 residues. Trimming took 5 bases from V and 4 from J, leaving 15 bases between them. Germline values: CDR1 MNHNS, CDR2 SASEGT. CDR3 loop: CASSYFRFGYEQYF. CDR3 DNA sequence: TGTGCCAGCAGTTATTTCAGGTTCGGGTACGAGCAGTACTTC.

The chain links TRBV6-1 to TRBJ2-1; 7 bases align to TRBD2. The V and J ends lost 6 bases and 7 bases, in that order; junction bases with no gene match: 9. The CDR3 extends over 14 amino acids. Per the germline V gene, CDR1 is MNHNS and CDR2 is SASEGT. The CDR3 bases are TGTGCCAGCAGCCTCCTGGGGGGGAGGAATGAGCAGTTCTTC. It translates to CASSLLGGRNEQFF.

This chain links TRBV19 with TRBJ1-2; D is ambiguous. The CDR3 is 13 residues long. Germline V gives CDR1 LNHDA, CDR2 SQIVND (reference sequence). Trimming shortened V by 2 bases and J by 2 bases, and 6 bases separated the two germline ends. The CDR3 sequence: CASSITGNYGYTF. The CDR3 coding sequence is TGTGCCAGTAGTATAACGGGGAACTATGGCTACACCTTC.

There are many counts of this clonotype. The genes are TRBV11-2 and TRBJ2-3; 7 bases align to TRBD1. Per the germline V gene, CDR1 is SGHAT and CDR2 is FQNNGV. After removal of 6 bases from V and 3 bases from J, the junction contained 9 bases not matched to a gene. This CDR3 is 15 amino acids long. Here the CDR3 DNA reads TGTGCCAGCAGGAGGACAGGCGAAGGGACAGATACGCAGTATTTT. Its translation: CASRRTGEGTDTQYF.

This clonotype has only a few counts. The chain combines TRBV28 with TRBJ1-2; 10 bases map to TRBD1. The V and J ends lost 8 bases and 8 bases, in that order; junction bases with no gene match: 11. The CDR3 is made up of 14 amino acids. Germline CDR1 is MDHEN and CDR2 is SYDVKM. The CDR3 coding sequence is TGTGCCAGCCATGGGACAGGGGAATGGGGCGGCTACACCTTC. Translating gives CASHGTGEWGGYTF.

This clonotype was seen repeatedly, ten times or more. This rearrangement joins TRBV2 to TRBJ1-2; 7 bases are shared with TRBD1. Trimming cost V 3 bases and J 1 base; bases outside gene matches: 8. Germline V lookup: CDR1 SNHLY, CDR2 FYNNEI. The CDR3 runs to 16 residues. The CDR3: CASSDPRDSYNYGYTF. The CDR3 DNA is TGTGCCAGCAGTGACCCCCGGGACAGTTATAACTATGGCTACACCTTC.

This clonotype was counted at least ten times. The genes are TRBV7-8 and TRBJ2-3; 7 bases line up with TRBD1. The CDR3 is made up of 16 amino acids. The germline V gene encodes CDR1 SGHVS and CDR2 FQNEAQ. The ends lost 5 bases at V and 2 bases at J; junction bases unmatched: 10. The CDR3 DNA sequence: TGTGCCAGCAGCGGACCGAGGGACAGAGTCACAGATACGCAGTATTTT. This translates into CASSGPRDRVTDTQYF.

The rearrangement joins TRBV5-1 to TRBJ1-4; possibly TRBD1 for D (5 bases). Germline loops: CDR1 SGHRS, CDR2 YFSETQ. The CDR3 length is 14 residues. V lost 6 bases to trimming and J lost 8 bases, with 17 bases between them. CDR3 DNA sequence: TGCGCCAGCACGTCGGGCAGGGTAGGAGAAAAACTGTTTTTT. Its protein product is CASTSGRVGEKLFF. The full variable domain, rest sourced from reference TRBV5-1 and TRBJ1-4, is KAGVTQTPRYLIKTRGQQVTLSCSPISGHRSVSWYQQTPGQGLQFLFEYFSETQRNKGNFPGRFSGRQFSNSRSEMNVSTLELGDSALYLCASTSGRVGEKLFFGSGTQLSVL.

There are many counts of this clonotype. This rearrangement joins TRBV20-1 to TRBJ2-1; D possibly corresponds to TRBD2 (5 bases). Germline V gives CDR1 DFQATT, CDR2 SNEGSKA (reference sequence). This CDR3 region has 16 residues. V lost 2 bases to trimming and J lost 1 base, with 15 bases between them. In DNA form, the CDR3 reads TGCAGTGCTAGACCCCCAGGCGGGCCGTCCTACAATGAGCAGTTCTTC. Its translation is CSARPPGGPSYNEQFF.

Many counts were recorded for this clonotype. This chain links TRBV6-1 with TRBJ2-2, with 13 bases lining up with TRBD2. There are 14 residues in the CDR3. The V and J ends lost 6 bases and 5 bases, in that order; junction bases with no gene match: 0. The germline V gene has CDR1 MNHNS and CDR2 SASEGT. In nucleotides, the CDR3 is TGTGCCAGCAGGACTAGCGGGGGGACCGGGGAGCTGTTTTTT. Its translation: CASRTSGGTGELFF.

The J gene is TRBJ2-3, the V gene TRBV20-1, with 14 bases lining up with TRBD2. Germline CDR1 is DFQATT and CDR2 is SNEGSKA (reference sequence). The V segment lost 5 bases and the J segment 4 bases; nucleotides outside the gene matches: 2. CDR3 size: 14 residues. CDR3 sequence reads: CSASTSGRADTQYF. Here the CDR3 DNA reads TGCAGTGCTTCGACTAGCGGGAGGGCAGATACGCAGTATTTT.